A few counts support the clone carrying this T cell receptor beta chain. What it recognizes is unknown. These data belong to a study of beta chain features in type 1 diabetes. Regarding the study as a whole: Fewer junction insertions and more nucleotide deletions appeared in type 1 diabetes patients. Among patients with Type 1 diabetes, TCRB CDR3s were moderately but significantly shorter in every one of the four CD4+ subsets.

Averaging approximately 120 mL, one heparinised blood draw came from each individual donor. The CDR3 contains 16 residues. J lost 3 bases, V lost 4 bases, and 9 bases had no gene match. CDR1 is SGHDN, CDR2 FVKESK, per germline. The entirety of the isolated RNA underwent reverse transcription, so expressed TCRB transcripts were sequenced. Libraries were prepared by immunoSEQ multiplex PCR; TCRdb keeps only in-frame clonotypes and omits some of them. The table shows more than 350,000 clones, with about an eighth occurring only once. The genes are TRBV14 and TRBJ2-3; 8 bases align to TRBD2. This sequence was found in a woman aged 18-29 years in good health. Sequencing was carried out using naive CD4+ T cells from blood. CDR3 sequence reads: CASSPFSGIATDTQYF. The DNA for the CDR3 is TGTGCCAGCAGCCCTTTTAGCGGGATAGCGACAGATACGCAGTATTTT.